The 14 T cell receptor beta chains below come from one sample, sequenced in a study of control samples from healthy donors and cancer patients. Repertoires were generated with immunoSEQ multiplex PCR, while TCRdb's copy carries only in-frame clones and drops some. The top ten clones hold approximately 19% of a sample with around 100,000 clones, around 88% of them seen once. The specimen sequenced was PBMCs. All receptors derive from a man aged 55 to 70 with lung cancer.

The chain couples TRBV6-1 to TRBJ1-5; 11 bases match TRBD1. V shed 3 bases and J 11 bases; nucleotides not matched to a gene: 6. Germline CDR1 MNHNS, CDR2 SASEGT. CDR3 length: 14 amino acids. The CDR3 here is CASSDRTGGLSQHF. The CDR3 DNA follows: TGTGCCAGCAGTGACCGGACAGGGGGCCTGTCCCAGCATTTT.

This chain links TRBV24-1 with TRBJ2-1, with D perhaps matching TRBD1 (6 bases). Germline CDR1 KGHDR, CDR2 SFDVKD. CDR3 length: 15 residues. V shed 1 base and J shed 8 bases, with 14 bases lying between them. The CDR3 spells CATSDFSVGGYEQFF. The CDR3 nucleotides read TGTGCCACCAGTGATTTTAGTGTAGGGGGATATGAGCAGTTCTTC.

The chain uses TRBV11-3 and TRBJ1-2, with 9 bases matching TRBD1. Trimming removed 1 base from V and 4 bases from J; junction bases left unmatched: 4. This CDR3 region has 15 residues. CDR1 SGHNT and CDR2 YENEEA come from the germline V gene. The CDR3 region is CASSLGDRVTYGYTF. The CDR3 coding sequence is TGTGCCAGCAGCTTAGGGGACAGGGTGACCTATGGCTACACCTTC.

This chain links TRBV29-1 with TRBJ2-1; the match to TRBD2 covers 9 bases. V dropped 4 bases and J dropped 10; count of bases not matched to a gene: 11. This CDR3 is 14 amino acids long. Germline CDR1 SQVTM, CDR2 ANQGSEA. The CDR3 coding sequence is TGCAGCGTTGGGGTAGCGGGGGCCTTCGGGGAGCAGTTCTTC. This sequence encodes CSVGVAGAFGEQFF.

CDR3 in amino acids: CASSPLGMYSNQPQHF. The CDR3 coding sequence is TGTGCCAGTAGTCCATTAGGGATGTATAGCAATCAGCCCCAGCATTTT. The chain carries TRBV19 and TRBJ1-5; D remains ambiguous. V lost 5 bases to trimming and J lost 0 bases, with 14 bases between them. CDR1 is LNHDA and CDR2 is SQIVND in the germline V gene (reference sequence). The CDR3 contains 16 residues.

The V gene is TRBV27, the J gene TRBJ1-6; TRBD1 matches at 9 bases. After removal of 5 bases from V and 7 bases from J, the junction contained 6 bases not matched to a gene. The germline V gene has CDR1 MNHEY and CDR2 SMNVEV (reference sequence). The CDR3 is 15 residues long. The CDR3 coding sequence is TGTGCCAGCAGTCTAGGGACAGGGAGAAATTCACCCCTCCACTTT. Translation gives CASSLGTGRNSPLHF.

This clone was observed a handful of times. The CDR3 nucleotides read TGTGCCAGCAGCTTAACCGTTGCCCAGCCCCAGCATTTT. This sequence encodes CASSLTVAQPQHF. This sequence joins TRBV7-3 and TRBJ1-5; no firm D call. V dropped 0 bases and J dropped 7 bases, with 7 bases sitting between them. Germline V gives CDR1 SGHTA, CDR2 FQGTGA. The CDR3 runs 13 residues.

For this clone: Distinct nucleotide sequences in the sample also encode this CDR3. J is TRBJ1-1 and V is TRBV9; D is unclear. This CDR3 has 13 amino acids. In germline, CDR1 is SGDLS, CDR2 YYNGEE. Trimming took off 0 bases at V and 1 base at J, with 4 bases between the two ends. CDR3 protein: CASSVEGNTEAFF. CDR3 in DNA: TGTGCCAGCAGCGTAGAGGGGAACACTGAAGCTTTCTTT.

J is TRBJ1-2 and V is TRBV7-2; D gene unclear. V was shortened by 4 bases and J by 2 bases, with 14 bases between the two germline ends. CDR1 is SGHTA and CDR2 is FQGNSA in the germline V gene. The CDR3 has 15 amino acids. The CDR3: CASSYETTTNYGYTF. CDR3 DNA sequence: TGTGCCAGCAGCTATGAGACGACCACCAACTATGGCTACACCTTC.

The J gene is TRBJ1-4, the V gene TRBV29-1; no clear D. Per germline, CDR1 SQVTM and CDR2 ANQGSEA. The CDR3 has 15 amino acids. V was shortened by 3 bases and J by 8 bases, with 19 bases between the two germline ends. CDR3 amino acids: CSVESPLQTSEKLFF. Written as DNA, the CDR3 is TGCAGCGTTGAGTCCCCGCTCCAGACCTCAGAAAAACTGTTTTTT.

The chain couples TRBV13 to TRBJ1-6; TRBD1 matches 8 bases. The length of the CDR3 is 13 residues. The J segment lost 7 bases and the V segment lost 4 bases, leaving 0 bases of the junction unmatched. CDR1 is PRHDT and CDR2 is FYEKMQ in the germline V gene (reference sequence). The CDR3, as DNA: TGTGCCAGCAGCTGGACAGGGAATTCACCCCTCCACTTT. Translated: CASSWTGNSPLHF.

The chain carries TRBV27 and TRBJ2-2, with D possibly called TRBD1 or TRBD2 (5 bases each). V lost 5 bases to trimming and J lost 1 base, with 14 bases between them. The CDR3 runs 16 residues. Per germline, CDR1 MNHEY and CDR2 SMNVEV (reference sequence). CDR3 sequence: CASSPFGGLNTGELFF. For the CDR3, the DNA is TGTGCCAGCAGTCCCTTTGGGGGTCTGAACACCGGGGAGCTGTTTTTT.

The chain has TRBV12-3 or TRBV12-4 and TRBJ1-2; the D gene is possibly TRBD1 (5 bases). Trimming shortened V by 6 bases and J by 4 bases, and 12 bases separated the two germline ends. The CDR3 runs 13 residues. The CDR3 DNA sequence: TGTGCCAGCAGACCAACAGGTTTCTATGGCTACACCTTC. This sequence encodes CASRPTGFYGYTF.

This chain links TRBV27 with TRBJ1-1; 7 bases are a match to TRBD1. In germline, CDR1 is MNHEY, CDR2 SMNVEV (reference sequence). J lost 9 bases, V lost 1 base, and 17 bases had no gene match. The length of the CDR3 is 17 residues. The CDR3 protein is CASSLLDRAIRRTQAFF. The CDR3 region has the DNA TGTGCCAGCAGTTTATTAGACAGGGCTATAAGAAGGACCCAAGCTTTCTTT.